This T cell receptor (beta chain) was observed in a study of blood T cell repertoires in COVID-19. Study background: Donors in the United States, Italy and Spain gave samples during acute or convalescent COVID-19.

This clone has a handful of counts. Produced via immunoSEQ multiplex PCR; TCRdb's table is partial and in-frame only. The repertoire includes about 110,000 clones, over 65% of them detected once, and roughly 20% sits in the top ten. Trimming pared 4 bases from V and 5 bases from J, leaving 13 bases between. This CDR3 comprises 13 residues. CDR1 is SGDLS and CDR2 is YYNGEE in the germline V gene. The sample consisted of peripheral blood. The chain carries TRBV9 and TRBJ2-7; D might be TRBD2 (7 bases). The sequence was obtained from a woman in her sixties or seventies with acute or convalescent COVID-19. The CDR3 bases are TGTGCCAGCAGCACGCGAGGGGGGGACGAGCAGTACTTC. As protein: CASSTRGGDEQYF.